This paragraph reports one T cell receptor (beta chain). Its antigen has not been determined. No much larger clone is present one base from it, and per-base qualities are unavailable. Participants in the prospective study were aged roughly 18 to 100 years, lived in about two dozen United States geographic areas, and enrolled through a virtual design. Cohort assignment in the prospective study relied on participant-reported clinical history from a screening survey and a study questionnaire. In the prospective study, whole blood, serum and a nasopharyngeal or oropharyngeal swab were collected from each participant by mobile phlebotomists. Additional blood draws and questionnaires over an approximately 2-month period could optionally be provided by prospective study participants. Before DNA extraction, blood samples from the prospective study were shipped at room temperature or frozen. The data were taken from a study of blood T cell repertoires in COVID-19 (dated by TCRdb to the early 2020s). At the level of the whole study: Collaborator samples came from the United States, Italy and Spain and covered acute and convalescent phases of COVID-19. The dataset comprised deeply sampled blood TCRbeta repertoires from subjects exposed to, actively infected with, or recovered from COVID-19. The material from the prospective study consisted of cDNA or gDNA derived from T cells, B-cell-depleted T cells, or PBMCs. The sample metadata nearly always contained a de-identified subject ID, COVID-19 status, age in years and sex. HLA class I and class II types, where available, came from metadata supplied by the sample provider rather than from assay-based typing. The samples were drawn from the first 160 participants of the ongoing ImmuneRACE study and from 1,254 subjects provided by 6 global collaborators. The repertoires were made available in a free public database intended to serve as a resource for research on the immune response to SARS-CoV-2.

The immunoSEQ Assay, a bias-controlled multiplex PCR, was used to amplify TCRbeta CDR3 regions from genomic DNA. The authors processed their data as follows. The number of nucleated cells in each sample was estimated by amplification of reference gene primers within the assay. To quantify the absolute abundance of each unique TCRbeta CDR3 rearrangement, sequence reads were collapsed and filtered. For each sample, productive Simpson clonality was calculated as the square root of Simpson's diversity index across productive rearrangements. TCRdb carries this immuneACCESS record with in-frame sequences only. Its versions omit some clonotypes, under half of them owing to an unresolved V gene in the studies checked, with the rest unexplained. V and J calls and clone size follow that table, whereas D and trimming were derived from the DNA. This sample has 300,000 to 400,000 clones in its table, and 88% of those were observed once. The top ten clonotypes cover 0.95% to 1% of the sample.

Broad study findings and their caveats: How much clinical and demographic metadata was included differed by source and by participant, and the metadata was provided uncurated.

CDR1 and CDR2, per the germline V gene, are SGHRS and YFSETQ. V lost 4 bases and J lost 5 bases, and the count of bases not matched to a germline gene is 7. The CDR3 covers 15 residues, taking in both the cysteine and the phenylalanine. The only DNA kept is the CDR3, 45 bases in frame from the first base. The sequenced material came from PBMCs or T cells enriched from blood (not recorded which). This sequence originates from a woman aged 30 to 39 with acute COVID-19. This chain is built from TRBV5-1 and TRBJ2-1; TRBD1 lines up with 9 middle nucleotides. The base sequence is TGCGCCAGCAGCCCCGACCGGACAGGGGACAATGAGCAGTTCTTC. This encodes CASSPDRTGDNEQFF. Reference TRBV5-1 and TRBJ2-1 proteins supply the regions before and after the CDR3; the full variable domain is: KAGVTQTPRYLIKTRGQQVTLSCSPISGHRSVSWYQQTPGQGLQFLFEYFSETQRNKGNFPGRFSGRQFSNSRSEMNVSTLELGDSALYLCASSPDRTGDNEQFFGPGTRLTVL.